This paragraph covers one T cell receptor beta chain sequence. V shed 2 bases, J shed 5 bases, and the junction held 3 bases outside the gene matches. This CDR3 comprises 13 residues. Germline V CDR1 and CDR2: SQVTM, ANQGSEA. This specimen comes from a study of cytomegalovirus exposure and HLA in healthy donors. The protocol was immunoSEQ multiplex PCR, while the TCRdb copy is restricted to in-frame clones and leaves out a portion. Of over 150,000 clones listed, roughly 86% are singletons. The specimen sequenced was PBMCs. The chain couples TRBV29-1 to TRBJ2-1; TRBD2 matches 7 bases. This clonotype was obtained from a woman aged 18-30 years in good health and CMV-seropositive. The CDR3 DNA is TGCAGCGTTGAACCCCGGGGGGACAATGAGCAGTTCTTC. It yields the protein CSVEPRGDNEQFF.